The rows below give T cell receptor beta chains drawn from one sample of a study of T-cell reconstitution after alpha-beta-depleted transplantation in children. TCRdb re-analysed the PCR reads in MiXCR, keeping a single row per CDR3 protein. The sample includes under 400,000 distinct CDR3 sequences, approximately 23% of them seen just once. Here the sequenced sample was PBMCs, mostly from graft donor cells, taken 180 days after TCRalphabeta/CD19-depleted stem cell transplant. These receptors were obtained from a male patient aged 10-17 years who had a stem cell transplant for acute lymphoblastic leukemia, so the T cells may come from the graft donor. Each CDR3 is given with its conserved first and last residue. The D gene is left open where the match is weak. Only part of the rows carry a size: once, few, many, or a class if the clone is expanded.

CASSLVQHEQFF	TGCGCCAGCAGCTTGGTCCAGCATGAGCAGTTCTTC	TRBV5-1	TRBJ2-1	-	-
CASTKYPEGLAGENEQFF	TGCGCCAGCACCAAGTACCCGGAAGGACTAGCGGGGGAGAATGAGCAGTTCTTC	TRBV4-1	TRBJ2-1	TRBD2	few
CASSEAGTSLYEQYF	TGTGCCAGCAGCGAGGCCGGGACTAGTCTCTACGAGCAGTACTTC	TRBV6-2/TRBV6-3	TRBJ2-7	TRBD2	few
CASSQMSQGAREQYF	TGTGCCAGCAGCCAAATGAGCCAGGGGGCGCGCGAGCAGTACTTC	TRBV3-1	TRBJ2-7	TRBD1	few
CASSLEMGLAGGLRNSYNEQFF	TGTGCCAGCAGCTTAGAAATGGGACTAGCGGGAGGGCTCAGGAACTCCTACAATGAGCAGTTCTTC	TRBV11-2	TRBJ2-1	TRBD2	-
CASSLGRPRQGYEQYF	TGTGCCAGCAGTTTAGGGCGTCCGCGACAGGGGTACGAGCAGTACTTC	TRBV12-3/TRBV12-4	TRBJ2-7	TRBD1	-
CASSLYRLGPGDEKLFF	TGTGCCAGCAGTTTATACCGACTAGGGCCAGGGGATGAAAAACTGTTTTTT	TRBV27	TRBJ1-4	-	-
CASSLDRLTDTQYF	TGTGCCAGCAGCTTAGATCGTCTCACAGATACGCAGTATTTT	TRBV7-9	TRBJ2-3	-	few
CASRRGSASYEQYF	TGTGCCAGCAGACGGGGCTCCGCCTCCTACGAGCAGTACTTC	TRBV12-3/TRBV12-4	TRBJ2-7	-	-
CASSSRDRNTEAFF	TGTGCCAGCAGCTCCCGGGACCGAAACACTGAAGCTTTCTTT	TRBV11-3	TRBJ1-1	-	-
CASSQDWRYEQYF	TGCGCCAGCAGCCAAGATTGGCGCTACGAGCAGTACTTC	TRBV4-1	TRBJ2-7	-	many
CASTKLLAGSSYEQYF	TGTGCCAGCACCAAACTCTTAGCGGGATCCTCCTACGAGCAGTACTTC	TRBV27	TRBJ2-7	TRBD2	few
CSVEPHNEQFF	TGCAGCGTTGAACCACACAATGAGCAGTTCTTC	TRBV29-1	TRBJ2-1	-	-
CASSLFTGSTNEKLFF	TGTGCCAGCAGTTTATTTACAGGGAGTACTAATGAAAAACTGTTTTTT	TRBV27	TRBJ1-4	-	-
CASSRQGWDTEAFF	TGTGCCAGCAGCCGACAGGGATGGGACACTGAAGCTTTCTTT	TRBV5-4	TRBJ1-1	TRBD1	few
CASSFDLDRVNTEAFF	TGTGCCAGCAGTTTCGATCTGGACAGGGTGAACACTGAAGCTTTCTTT	TRBV11-2	TRBJ1-1	TRBD1	once
CASSLGLAGGYANEQFF	TGCGCCAGCAGCTTGGGACTAGCGGGTGGCTATGCAAATGAGCAGTTCTTC	TRBV5-1	TRBJ2-1	TRBD2	few
CASSLGRGLINTGELFF	TGTGCCAGCAGCCTCGGTCGCGGACTGATAAACACCGGGGAGCTGTTTTTT	TRBV3-1	TRBJ2-2	-	few
CASSRETGTYEQYF	TGCGCCAGCAGCCGGGAGACAGGGACCTACGAGCAGTACTTC	TRBV5-1	TRBJ2-7	-	many
CASSFRTGQETQYF	TGTGCCAGCAGCTTCCGGACAGGGCAAGAGACCCAGTACTTC	TRBV7-3	TRBJ2-5	TRBD1	few
CSANYEGSVYEQYF	TGCAGTGCTAATTATGAAGGGAGTGTCTACGAGCAGTACTTC	TRBV20-1	TRBJ2-7	-	-
CASSFGGGGYTF	TGTGCCAGCAGTTTCGGAGGTGGTGGCTACACCTTC	TRBV6-6	TRBJ1-2	-	-
CASSFDATNTIYF	TGCGCCAGCAGCTTTGATGCTACCAACACCATATATTTT	TRBV5-1	TRBJ1-3	-	few
CASSPYRGGTGELFF	TGTGCCAGCAGCCCGTACAGGGGGGGCACCGGGGAGCTGTTTTTT	TRBV7-7	TRBJ2-2	-	few
CAISESAGAGELFF	TGTGCCATCAGTGAGTCAGCGGGGGCCGGGGAGCTGTTTTTT	TRBV10-3	TRBJ2-2	TRBD2	-
CASSSYRQGAGNQPQHF	TGTGCCAGCAGCTCCTACAGACAGGGGGCGGGCAATCAGCCCCAGCATTTT	TRBV7-9	TRBJ1-5	TRBD1	-
CASSRGSPNTEAFF	TGTGCCAGCAGCCGAGGGAGCCCGAACACTGAAGCTTTCTTT	TRBV3-1	TRBJ1-1	-	-
CASSPANPNTQYF	TGTGCCAGCAGCCCAGCGAACCCGAATACGCAGTATTTT	TRBV3-1	TRBJ2-3	-	-
CASSSVRGAEAFF	TGTGCCAGCAGTTCGGTCCGGGGGGCTGAAGCTTTCTTT	TRBV27	TRBJ1-1	-	once
CASSNRVNEKLFF	TGTGCCAGCAGTAACAGGGTTAATGAAAAACTGTTTTTT	TRBV25-1	TRBJ1-4	-	-
CASSFVVHEQYF	TGTGCCAGCAGCTTTGTAGTCCACGAGCAGTACTTC	TRBV7-9	TRBJ2-7	-	-
CASSPLAGGHEQYF	TGTGCCAGCAGCCCCCTAGCGGGAGGCCACGAGCAGTACTTC	TRBV3-1	TRBJ2-7	TRBD2	few
CASSLGPSEGGTDTQYF	TGTGCCAGCAGCTTAGGGCCTTCGGAGGGCGGAACAGATACGCAGTATTTT	TRBV7-9	TRBJ2-3	-	-
CASSDWARELFF	TGTGCCAGCAGTGACTGGGCAAGGGAGCTGTTTTTT	TRBV2	TRBJ2-2	-	-
CASTNPAYEQYF	TGTGCCAGCACGAACCCTGCCTACGAGCAGTACTTC	TRBV6-4	TRBJ2-7	-	-
CSARDGAVNEQFF	TGCAGTGCTAGAGACGGGGCTGTCAATGAGCAGTTCTTC	TRBV20-1	TRBJ2-1	-	few
CASGRDQRGTTDTQYF	TGTGCCAGCGGGCGGGACCAGAGAGGGACGACAGATACGCAGTATTTT	TRBV4-2	TRBJ2-3	-	-
CASSLAVVGEQFF	TGCGCCAGCAGCTTGGCCGTGGTGGGTGAGCAGTTCTTC	TRBV5-1	TRBJ2-1	-	-
CASSGQGASYNEQFF	TGTGCCAGCAGCGGTCAGGGGGCTTCCTACAATGAGCAGTTCTTC	TRBV9	TRBJ2-1	TRBD1	-
CASSQPSGRDRGEQFF	TGCGCCAGCAGCCAGCCTAGCGGGAGGGATCGGGGTGAGCAGTTCTTC	TRBV5-1	TRBJ2-1	TRBD2	-